The 21 T cell receptor beta chains below all came from one sample that was sequenced in a study of graft-versus-host responses after intestinal transplantation. The table came from immunoSEQ multiplex PCR; TCRdb's copy has only in-frame clones and leaves some out. This sample has fewer than 80,000 clones, with approximately 90% found just once. Their target antigens are unknown. Sequencing was performed on unstimulated CD8+ T cells sorted from spleen or lymph node cells, taken before transplant. Receptors originate from a human donor who was the organ donor for an intestinal transplant.

This chain links TRBV2 with TRBJ2-7; 10 positions match TRBD2. V gave up 4 bases and J gave up 5 bases; unmatched junction bases: 8. CDR1 is SNHLY and CDR2 is FYNNEI in the germline V gene. The CDR3 totals 15 residues. This CDR3 is CASSVLAGLPDEQYF. In DNA form, the CDR3 reads TGTGCCAGCAGTGTACTAGCGGGGCTTCCTGACGAGCAGTACTTC.

The chain employs TRBV11-2 and TRBJ1-2, with TRBD1 matching over 7 bases. The V gene end was trimmed by 5 bases and the J gene end by 4 bases; junction bases not matched to a gene: 10. CDR3 length equals 15 residues. Per germline, CDR1 SGHAT and CDR2 FQNNGV. CDR3 region: CASSGYGQAGYGYTF. The CDR3 region has the DNA TGTGCCAGCAGCGGATACGGACAGGCCGGCTATGGCTACACCTTC. The full variable domain, its missing parts supplied by reference TRBV11-2 and TRBJ1-2, is EAGVAQSPRYKIIEKRQSVAFWCNPISGHATLYWYQQILGQGPKLLIQFQNNGVVDDSQLPKDRFSAERLKGVDSTLKIQPAKLEDSAVYLCASSGYGQAGYGYTFGSGTRLTVV.

V usage is TRBV5-4 and J usage is TRBJ1-5; D gene uncertain. The CDR3 has 15 residues. The V gene's germline CDR1 is SGHNT and CDR2 YYREEE (reference sequence). V lost 5 bases to trimming and J lost 1 base, with 13 bases between them. This chain's CDR3 is CASSFSPGSNQPQHF. The CDR3 DNA is TGTGCCAGCAGTTTCAGCCCGGGGAGCAATCAGCCCCAGCATTTT.

V gene TRBV18 combines with J gene TRBJ2-7; no definite D call. The V end was cut by 1 base, the J end by 3 bases, with 7 bases between. Germline V gene lookup returns CDR1 KGHSH and CDR2 LQKENI. The CDR3 length is 13 residues. CDR3 coding DNA: TGTGCCAGCTCACCACAGGAGCTCTACGAGCAGTACTTC. Translating it yields CASSPQELYEQYF.

The rearrangement joins TRBV9 to TRBJ2-1, with no clear D. The V and J ends lost 5 bases and 4 bases respectively, with 13 bases between them. The germline V gene encodes CDR1 SGDLS and CDR2 YYNGEE. This CDR3 has 14 amino acids. CDR3 in DNA: TGTGCCAGCAGTCCCGTGAACTCATACAATGAGCAGTTCTTC. Encoded protein: CASSPVNSYNEQFF.

This clone was seen a handful of times. V gene TRBV6-5 combines with J gene TRBJ1-5; the D is unclear. Trimming shortened V by 5 bases and J by 2 bases, and 10 bases separated the two germline ends. This CDR3 has 14 residues. CDR1 and CDR2 (germline): MNHEY, SVGAGI. CDR3 nucleotide sequence: TGTGCCAGCAGTAACGGGTTTGGCAATCAGCCCCAGCATTTT. Its protein product is CASSNGFGNQPQHF.

This chain links TRBV4-3 with TRBJ1-3; D might be TRBD1 (6 bases). The CDR3 length is 14 residues. The germline V gene has CDR1 LGHNA and CDR2 YSLEER. The V gene lost 4 bases and the J gene lost 1 base, with 8 bases spanning the gap. In DNA form, the CDR3 reads TGCGCCAGCAGCCCCGGACAGTCTGGAAACACCATATATTTT. This gives the protein CASSPGQSGNTIYF.

The V call is TRBV7-3, the J call TRBJ2-3, with TRBD2 identical over 14 bases. CDR3 length: 18 amino acids. Germline CDR1 reads SGHTA; CDR2 reads FQGTGA. V was pared by 5 bases and J by 2 bases, with 9 bases of the junction left unmatched. Here the CDR3 reads CASSPGLAGGSDTDTQYF. In nucleotides, the CDR3 is TGTGCCAGCAGCCCCGGACTAGCGGGAGGCTCCGACACAGATACGCAGTATTTT.

The chain has TRBV5-5 and TRBJ1-2, with TRBD1 matching over 10 bases. The CDR3 extends over 14 amino acids. The ends lost 5 bases at V and 2 bases at J; junction bases unmatched: 3. CDR1 and CDR2 from the germline V gene are SGHKS and YYEKEE (reference sequence). CDR3 bases: TGTGCCAGCAGGACAGGGGGCGCAAACTATGGCTACACCTTC. Its protein product is CASRTGGANYGYTF.

This clone occurred once. The rearrangement links TRBV5-6 to TRBJ1-2; perhaps TRBD1 as D (5 bases). The CDR3 has 12 amino acids. V lost 1 base and J lost 6, with 7 bases in between. The V gene's germline CDR1 is SGHDT and CDR2 YYEEEE. The CDR3 region has the DNA TGTGCCAGCAGCTTGACAGGTCATGGCTACACCTTC. It codes for CASSLTGHGYTF.

This sequence joins TRBV5-1 and TRBJ1-1, with D hard to call. V lost 4 bases to trimming and J lost 1 base, with 5 bases between them. Per germline, CDR1 SGHRS and CDR2 YFSETQ. The CDR3 loop spans 12 amino acids. The CDR3: CASSPGNTEAFF. Written as DNA, the CDR3 is TGCGCCAGCAGCCCGGGGAACACTGAAGCTTTCTTT.

J is TRBJ2-5 and V is TRBV6-4; TRBD2 matches 11 bases. CDR1 MRHNA and CDR2 SNTAGT come from the germline V gene. Germline trimming cut 10 bases from V and 4 bases from J; bases unmatched to any gene: 5. The CDR3 extends over 13 amino acids. The CDR3 reads CAIPGTSGETQYF. The CDR3 DNA follows: TGTGCCATTCCAGGGACTAGCGGAGAGACCCAGTACTTC.

This chain links TRBV7-2 with TRBJ2-7; no clear D gene. V lost 1 base, J lost 7 bases, and 14 bases lay in between. The germline gives CDR1 SGHTA, CDR2 FQGNSA. The CDR3 totals 14 residues. In nucleotides, the CDR3 is TGTGCCAGCAGCTTAGAGGCCAGCGTTTGGGAGCAGTACTTC. Its translation is CASSLEASVWEQYF.

This chain uses TRBV4-2 with TRBJ2-5, with 8 nucleotides matching TRBD2. The better agreement between TRBJ2-7 and the DNA end casts doubt on the J call. The germline V gene encodes CDR1 LGHNA and CDR2 YNFKEQ. CDR3 length equals 19 residues. CDR3 region: CASSQDGLAGPQDSYEQYF. CDR3 nucleotide sequence: TGTGCCAGCAGCCAAGATGGTCTAGCGGGCCCCCAGGACTCCTACGAGCAGTACTTC.

This clone was seen once. This chain uses TRBV19 with TRBJ2-7; possible D gene TRBD2, 6 bases. The CDR3 runs 14 residues. The ends were cut back, 6 bases at V and 3 bases at J, with 15 bases in the middle. Germline CDR1 reads LNHDA; CDR2 reads SQIVND (reference sequence). DNA for the CDR3: TGTGCCAGTAGCGCTAGCGCAGGAGGCTACGAGCAGTACTTC. It yields the protein CASSASAGGYEQYF.

The chain couples TRBV2 to TRBJ2-1, with D perhaps matching TRBD1 (5 bases). CDR3 length equals 13 residues. In germline, CDR1 is SNHLY, CDR2 FYNNEI. V was trimmed by 8 bases and J by 6 bases, leaving 14 bases between them. The CDR3 region has the DNA TGTGCCAGCTCTTGGGGCGCCATCAATGAGCAGTTCTTC. Protein: CASSWGAINEQFF. Full variable domain (outside the CDR3, taken from reference TRBV2 and TRBJ2-1): EPEVTQTPSHQVTQMGQEVILRCVPISNHLYFYWYRQILGQKVEFLVSFYNNEISEKSEIFDDQFSVERPDGSNFTLKIRSTKLEDSAMYFCASSWGAINEQFFGPGTRLTVL.

J is TRBJ1-6 and V is TRBV2, with 7 bases lining up with TRBD1. Looked up from germline, CDR1 is SNHLY and CDR2 is FYNNEI. V trimming: 2 bases; J trimming: 10 bases; junction bases outside the gene matches: 8. This CDR3 has 15 residues. The CDR3 coding sequence is TGTGCCAGCAGTGAAACAGGGGAAGATCAATCACCCCTCCACTTT. It codes for CASSETGEDQSPLHF.

V usage is TRBV6-5 and J usage is TRBJ1-2; 8 nucleotides line up with TRBD1. The trim removed 6 bases at V and 4 bases at J, leaving 4 bases unmatched. Germline-derived CDR1 and CDR2 are MNHEY and SVGAGI. The CDR3 sequence is 13 residues long. The CDR3 reads CASRPGQAYGYTF. CDR3 coding DNA: TGTGCCAGCAGGCCGGGACAGGCCTATGGCTACACCTTC.

This clone was detected only once. This chain connects TRBV5-1 to TRBJ1-1; a weak D match, TRBD1 (5 bases). The V end was cut by 4 bases, the J end by 0 bases, with 22 bases between. The length of the CDR3 is 18 residues. Germline V gives CDR1 SGHRS, CDR2 YFSETQ. CDR3 bases: TGCGCCAGCAGCGTCAGGGCGGGGAGGGAGAGCATGAACACTGAAGCTTTCTTT. The encoded protein is CASSVRAGRESMNTEAFF.

The chain links TRBV30 to TRBJ1-1, with 8 bases that match TRBD1. The CDR3 length is 14 residues. Unmatched junction bases numbered 7, after V lost 0 bases and J lost 7 bases. Germline CDR1 reads GTSNPN; CDR2 reads SVGIG (reference sequence). The CDR3 sequence: CAWSVGTGRSEAFF. DNA for the CDR3: TGTGCCTGGAGTGTCGGGACAGGACGGAGTGAAGCTTTCTTT.

This clone has only one observation. The chain couples TRBV9 to TRBJ2-7; TRBD2 matches at 9 bases. The CDR3 runs to 13 residues. The junction had 2 bases not matched to a gene; V was cut back by 0 bases and J by 7 bases. Germline V CDR1 and CDR2: SGDLS, YYNGEE. The CDR3 spells CASSVGGLAEQYF. The DNA of the CDR3 is TGTGCCAGCAGCGTAGGAGGACTAGCGGAGCAGTACTTC.